This is a list of T cell receptor beta chains from one sample in a study of blood T cell repertoires in COVID-19. Only in-frame clones appear in the TCRdb table, and some are missing; sequencing was by immunoSEQ multiplex PCR. The table records about 280,000 clones, approximately 85% of them present only once. Sample: peripheral blood. Receptors originate from a woman between 70 and 85 years old with acute or convalescent COVID-19. The CDR3 runs from the conserved cysteine through the conserved F or W. A D gene is named only where the DNA matches it firmly. Clone size is shown for a subset of rows, as once, few, many or a class of expanded clone.

.	TRBJ2-5	.	TRBV5-1	TGCGCCAGCAGCCTAGAAGAGACCCAGTACTTC	CASSLEETQYF
once	TRBJ1-2	TRBD1	TRBV20-1	TGCAGTGCTAGTGGAGAGACAGGGTCTAGCGTCTATGGCTACACCTTC	CSASGETGSSVYGYTF
once	TRBJ1-1	TRBD1	TRBV19	TGTGCCAGTAGTATACTACAGGGGGCAACTTTCTTT	CASSILQGATFF
.	TRBJ1-2	.	TRBV2	TGTGCCAGCAGTAGAACCCTATCATATGGCTACACCTTC	CASSRTLSYGYTF
.	TRBJ1-1	.	TRBV5-1	TGCGCCAGCAGCTTAGGACACAACGGGGGGAACACTGAAGCTTTCTTT	CASSLGHNGGNTEAFF
few	TRBJ1-5	TRBD1	TRBV4-1	TGCGCCAGCAGCCAAGTTGGACAGGGTGGGCGACAGCCCCAGCATTTT	CASSQVGQGGRQPQHF
once	TRBJ1-5	TRBD1	TRBV7-9	TGTGCCAGCAGCTTAGGGACAGGGCTCAATCAGCCCCAGCATTTT	CASSLGTGLNQPQHF
once	TRBJ1-4	.	TRBV6-5	TGTGCCACCACGTCGGGGAGGGACAAACTGTTTTTT	CATTSGRDKLFF
.	TRBJ1-1	TRBD1	TRBV6-5	TGTGCCAGCAGGATCCCGACAGGGGAGGCTGAAGCTTTCTTT	CASRIPTGEAEAFF
.	TRBJ2-1	TRBD1	TRBV10-2	TGCGCCAGCGGCCGGGACAGAAACAATGAGCAGTTCTTC	CASGRDRNNEQFF
.	TRBJ1-1	.	TRBV6-5	TGTGCCAGCAGCCGCTATCCACTGAGCACTGAAGCTTTCTTT	CASSRYPLSTEAFF
few	TRBJ2-7	.	TRBV5-1	TGCGCCAGCGCAAGGGACAACGACTACGAGCAGTACTTC	CASARDNDYEQYF
once	TRBJ1-1	.	TRBV3-1/TRBV3-2	TGTGCCAGCAGCCAACTCCCGTCCGGGGACACTGAAGCTTTCTTT	CASSQLPSGDTEAFF
.	TRBJ1-1	.	TRBV14	TGTGCCAGCAGCCGAGTGGAAGCTTTCTTT	CASSRVEAFF
.	TRBJ1-1	.	TRBV6-5	TGTGCCAGCAGTTACAGCGGAATGAACACTGAAGCTTTCTTT	CASSYSGMNTEAFF